A single sample gave rise to the 27 T cell receptor beta chains below, sequenced in a study of shared clonotypes between healthy human individuals. Some clones are missing from TCRdb's copy, which holds only in-frame ones; the method was immunoSEQ multiplex PCR. Of around 2,000,000 clones in the sample, 95% were seen once. Sequenced input: naive CD4+ T cells sorted from blood. Described subset: CD45RA+ positively selected. The receptors were sampled from a man between 18 and 29 years old in good health.

V and J are TRBV30 and TRBJ1-1; 7 nucleotides match TRBD1. The CDR3 runs to 11 residues. Germline V gives CDR1 GTSNPN, CDR2 SVGIG (reference sequence). V gave up 6 bases and J gave up 9 bases; unmatched junction bases: 7. The CDR3 region has the DNA TGTGCCTGCAAAAAACAGGGGCAAGCTTTCTTT. Its protein is CACKKQGQAFF.

The chain recombines TRBV11-3 with TRBJ2-7; 10 bases are shared with TRBD2. Germline loops: CDR1 SGHNT, CDR2 YENEEA. The CDR3 totals 17 residues. The V segment lost 7 bases and the J segment 3 bases; nucleotides outside the gene matches: 15. The CDR3 region is CASILGSLAGDNYEQYF. In DNA, the CDR3 is TGTGCCAGCATCCTAGGGTCCCTAGCGGGAGACAACTACGAGCAGTACTTC.

The V gene is TRBV18, the J gene TRBJ2-1, with a tentative D call TRBD1 (5 bases). The CDR3 runs 15 residues. Trimming shortened V by 3 bases and J by 5 bases, and 14 bases separated the two germline ends. Per germline, CDR1 KGHSH and CDR2 LQKENI. CDR3 in amino acids: CASSPQGRADNEQFF. CDR3 coding DNA: TGTGCCAGCTCACCCCAAGGCAGGGCTGACAATGAGCAGTTCTTC.

CDR3 nucleotide sequence: TGTGCCTGGAGTGTAGGGGAGAGCGAAAAACTGTTTTTT. This gives the protein CAWSVGESEKLFF. The genes are TRBV30 and TRBJ1-4, with D possibly TRBD1 on 5 matching bases. Between the trimmed V and J ends, which lost 0 bases and 8 bases, there was a span of 10 bases. The CDR3 spans 13 residues. CDR1 GTSNPN and CDR2 SVGIG come from the germline V gene (reference sequence).

This CDR3 reads CASSLDRGSDTQYF. The CDR3 DNA reads as TGTGCCAGCAGCTTAGACAGGGGATCAGATACGCAGTATTTT. The V call is TRBV7-2, the J call TRBJ2-3; 7 bases agree with TRBD1. Germline loops: CDR1 SGHTA, CDR2 FQGNSA. The CDR3 covers 14 residues. Trimming at V came to 1 base and at J to 4 bases, leaving 2 bases not matched to a gene.

The chain has TRBV28 and TRBJ1-1, with D unclear. V lost 2 bases and J 7 bases, leaving 17 bases between the germline ends. The CDR3 covers 15 residues. In germline, CDR1 is MDHEN, CDR2 SYDVKM. The CDR3 bases are TGTGCCAGCAGTTTACCAACGACAAGACTTTTTGAAGCTTTCTTT. This sequence encodes CASSLPTTRLFEAFF.

The chain joins TRBV9 to TRBJ2-5; D is perhaps TRBD2 (6 bases). Trimming removed 0 bases at V and 7 bases at J, with 10 bases between. CDR3 size: 13 residues. Germline V gene data show CDR1 as SGDLS and CDR2 as YYNGEE. The CDR3 DNA follows: TGTGCCAGCAGCGTAGAGGGGCGGGGGACCCAGTACTTC. Translated: CASSVEGRGTQYF.

CDR3 DNA sequence: TGCGCCAGCAGCCAAGACCCCGGGGGTCTTGCGGCCAACGTCCTGACTTTC. It yields the protein CASSQDPGGLAANVLTF. This chain uses TRBV4-3 with TRBJ2-6, with D possibly TRBD2 on 6 matching bases. Germline V gives CDR1 LGHNA, CDR2 YSLEER. CDR3 size: 17 residues. Trimming cost V 0 bases and J 6 bases, with 15 bases left between them.

The CDR3 nucleotides read TGTGCCATCGGGGACTCCCTCACCGGGGAGCTGTTTTTT. Protein product: CAIGDSLTGELFF. J is TRBJ2-2 and V is TRBV10-3; tentatively, D is TRBD2 (6 bases). Germline assignment: CDR1 ENHRY and CDR2 SYGVKD. Trimming stripped 8 bases from V and 4 bases from J, with 11 bases between. The CDR3 extends over 13 amino acids.

This clone was observed a handful of times. In DNA form, the CDR3 reads TGTGCCAGCAGCTTAACTGGCAGCTCGATAACAGATACGCAGTATTTT. This sequence encodes CASSLTGSSITDTQYF. This chain links TRBV7-3 with TRBJ2-3; the D is unclear. Germline-derived CDR1 and CDR2 are SGHTA and FQGTGA. This CDR3 comprises 16 residues. V was trimmed by 0 bases and J by 3 bases, leaving 13 bases between them.

The rearrangement joins TRBV7-2 to TRBJ2-2; 7 nucleotides line up with TRBD2. CDR3 length equals 15 residues. Germline values: CDR1 SGHTA, CDR2 FQGNSA. V gave up 1 base and J gave up 6 bases; unmatched junction bases: 5. As DNA, the CDR3 is TGTGCCAGCAGCTTAGGACCGACTAGCTCCGGGGAGCTGTTTTTT. Its protein is CASSLGPTSSGELFF.

Here the CDR3 reads CASSREGSYEQYF. Here the CDR3 DNA reads TGTGCCAGCAGTCGGGAGGGATCCTACGAGCAGTACTTC. The rearrangement joins TRBV6-5 to TRBJ2-7; TRBD2 matches at 8 bases. This CDR3 contains 13 residues. In germline, CDR1 is MNHEY, CDR2 SVGAGI. Unmatched junction bases numbered 1, after V lost 5 bases and J lost 1 base.

J is TRBJ1-1 and V is TRBV19; no clear D. The CDR3 loop spans 15 amino acids. Germline V gene lookup returns CDR1 LNHDA and CDR2 SQIVND (reference sequence). The ends were cut back, 6 bases at V and 1 base at J, with 15 bases in the middle. The CDR3 region has the DNA TGTGCCAGTAGGGGCAGCCTAGGACGGAACACTGAAGCTTTCTTT. This encodes CASRGSLGRNTEAFF.

This clone was detected only once. CDR3 loop: CASGPGQGPGYTF. CDR3 bases: TGTGCTAGTGGTCCCGGACAGGGGCCTGGCTACACCTTC. V is TRBV12-5 and J is TRBJ1-2, with 9 bases lining up with TRBD1. Germline V gene lookup returns CDR1 LGHNT and CDR2 FRNRAP. V lost 5 bases, J lost 7 bases, and 5 bases stayed unmatched. CDR3 length equals 13 residues. Looking up the rest from reference TRBV12-5 and TRBJ1-2 gives the full variable domain: DARVTQTPRHKVTEMGQEVTMRCQPILGHNTVFWYRQTMMQGLELLAYFRNRAPLDDSGMPKDRFSAEMPDATLATLKIQPSEPRDSAVYFCASGPGQGPGYTFGSGTRLTVV.

CDR3 coding DNA: TGTGCCAGCAGTCTCTTCCCACAGGGAGCTGAAGCTTTCTTT. Protein: CASSLFPQGAEAFF. The chain links TRBV2 to TRBJ1-1; a possible D gene is TRBD1 (6 bases). Germline values: CDR1 SNHLY, CDR2 FYNNEI. The CDR3 sequence is 14 residues long. V dropped 5 bases and J dropped 6 bases, with 16 bases sitting between them.

This rearrangement joins TRBV7-6 to TRBJ2-2; 8 bases fit TRBD1. There are 15 residues in the CDR3. CDR1 is SGHVS, CDR2 FNYEAQ, per germline. V dropped 6 bases and J dropped 4; count of bases not matched to a gene: 7. As DNA, the CDR3 is TGTGCCAGCAGTTCACGGACAGGGAGCACCGGGGAGCTGTTTTTT. Translation gives CASSSRTGSTGELFF.

The chain carries TRBV6-6 and TRBJ2-7; TRBD1 is a possible D gene (6 bases). Looked up from germline, CDR1 is MNHNY and CDR2 is SVGAGI (reference sequence). V was cut by 6 bases and J by 0 bases, with 12 bases left in between. CDR3 length: 14 residues. For the CDR3, the DNA is TGTGCCAGCAGCGAGACAGGAAACTCCTACGAGCAGTACTTC. Translation: CASSETGNSYEQYF.

V gene TRBV5-1 combines with J gene TRBJ2-3; no definite D call. The germline CDR1 and CDR2 sequences are SGHRS and YFSETQ. Trimming stripped 5 bases from V and 0 bases from J, with 13 bases between. The CDR3 loop spans 15 amino acids. CDR3 sequence: CASRTGPSSTDTQYF. The CDR3 DNA reads as TGCGCCAGCAGAACCGGGCCCTCTAGCACAGATACGCAGTATTTT.

Remarks on this clone: The same CDR3 can be traced to other DNA sequences in this sample. The chain recombines TRBV19 with TRBJ2-3, with 7 nucleotides matching TRBD1. The CDR3 consists of 15 residues. V dropped 2 bases and J dropped 0; count of bases not matched to a gene: 2. Germline CDR1 and CDR2: LNHDA and SQIVND (reference sequence). The CDR3 nucleotides are TGTGCCAGTAGTATACAACAGGGGAGCACAGATACGCAGTATTTT. Amino acids: CASSIQQGSTDTQYF. The full variable domain, rest sourced from reference TRBV19 and TRBJ2-3, is DGGITQSPKYLFRKEGQNVTLSCEQNLNHDAMYWYRQDPGQGLRLIYYSQIVNDFQKGDIAEGYSVSREKKESFPLTVTSAQKNPTAFYLCASSIQQGSTDTQYFGPGTRLTVL.

The CDR3 is CASSPYRGYETQYF. The CDR3 DNA is TGCGCCAGCAGCCCTTATCGGGGATACGAGACCCAGTACTTC. The gene calls are TRBV4-1 and TRBJ2-5; the D gene is possibly TRBD2 (5 bases). The CDR3 is 14 amino acids. Per germline, CDR1 MGHRA and CDR2 YSYEKL. The ends were cut back, 4 bases at V and 5 bases at J, with 14 bases in the middle.

This clone was recorded many times. V usage is TRBV11-2 and J usage is TRBJ2-7; weak D call: TRBD1 (7 bases). The CDR3 spans 16 residues. V dropped 3 bases and J dropped 3 bases, with 18 bases sitting between them. Germline V CDR1 and CDR2: SGHAT, FQNNGV. CDR3 protein: CASSLNERGTVYEQYF. The CDR3 DNA follows: TGTGCCAGCAGCTTGAATGAGCGCGGGACAGTCTACGAGCAGTACTTC.

The chain joins TRBV27 to TRBJ1-6; D is undetermined. Looked up from germline, CDR1 is MNHEY and CDR2 is SMNVEV (reference sequence). The CDR3 is made up of 13 amino acids. V was clipped by 6 bases and J by 4 bases, with 7 bases between them. CDR3 sequence (DNA): TGTGCCAGCAGCTCCACATATAATTCACCCCTCCACTTT. Its protein is CASSSTYNSPLHF.

V is TRBV7-6 and J is TRBJ1-6, with D possibly matching TRBD1 (5 bases). V shed 0 bases and J shed 9 bases, with 6 bases lying between them. In germline, CDR1 is SGHVS, CDR2 FNYEAQ. The CDR3 is 13 residues long. For the CDR3, the DNA is TGTGCCAGCAGCTTAGCGGGGGGTTCACCCCTCCACTTT. As protein: CASSLAGGSPLHF.

This clone appeared a few times. The same CDR3 can be traced to other DNA sequences in this sample. J is TRBJ1-5 and V is TRBV6-1; D is undetermined. The CDR3 is 14 amino acids. The V end was cut by 0 bases, the J end by 1 base, with 4 bases between. Germline loops: CDR1 MNHNS, CDR2 SASEGT. The chain's CDR3 is CASSEASSNQPQHF. CDR3 nucleotide sequence: TGTGCCAGCAGTGAAGCGAGCAGCAATCAGCCCCAGCATTTT.

The chain has TRBV6-5 and TRBJ1-1, with 9 bases that match TRBD1. After removal of 6 bases from V and 6 bases from J, the junction contained 8 bases not matched to a gene. The CDR3 length is 14 residues. Germline V CDR1 and CDR2: MNHEY, SVGAGI. The CDR3 protein is CASRRTGVYAEAFF. In DNA form, the CDR3 reads TGTGCCAGCAGGCGGACAGGGGTTTATGCTGAAGCTTTCTTT.

The rearrangement joins TRBV5-4 to TRBJ2-6, with 8 bases lining up with TRBD2. This CDR3 region has 17 residues. The V segment lost 9 bases and the J segment 2 bases; nucleotides outside the gene matches: 13. Germline V gene data show CDR1 as SGHNT and CDR2 as YYREEE (reference sequence). CDR3 protein: CATVAGPTHPGANVLTF. CDR3 DNA: TGTGCCACTGTAGCGGGACCTACCCATCCTGGGGCCAACGTCCTGACTTTC.

The rearrangement links TRBV27 to TRBJ2-7, with D perhaps given as TRBD1 or TRBD2 (6 bases each). Germline CDR1 reads MNHEY; CDR2 reads SMNVEV (reference sequence). CDR3 length: 15 amino acids. V lost 5 bases to trimming and J lost 0 bases, with 14 bases between them. The CDR3 sequence is CASSGTRGPSYEQYF. The CDR3 DNA sequence: TGTGCCAGCAGTGGGACACGGGGGCCCTCCTACGAGCAGTACTTC.